Here is one TCR beta chain with its context. This entry belongs to a study of blood T cell repertoires in COVID-19. About the study: In each case, the material was cDNA or gDNA derived from T cells, B-cell-depleted T cells, or PBMCs.

Generated by immunoSEQ multiplex PCR, the TCRdb table keeps only in-frame clones and is missing some. The sample has approximately 63,000 clones; 85% to 90% are singletons. The sequencing input was peripheral blood. The sequence derives from a woman in her sixties with COVID-19, enrolled during active disease.

CDR3 loop: CASSFPRSGANVLTF. The CDR3 nucleotides are TGTGCCAGCAGCTTCCCTCGCTCTGGGGCCAACGTCCTGACTTTC. The V call is TRBV5-8, the J call TRBJ2-6; D remains ambiguous. The CDR3 length is 15 residues. Trimming removed 2 bases from V and 0 bases from J, with 6 bases in between. CDR1 SGHTS and CDR2 YDEGEE come from the germline V gene.